This T cell receptor (beta chain) was retrieved from a study of shared clonotypes between healthy human individuals (dated by TCRdb to between 2020 and 2021). For context, the study as a whole: The cohort comprised two women and a few men aged 18 to 49 years. Libraries were prepared and TCR repertoires were sequenced by different laboratories using diverse techniques, in order to increase sequencing depth and limit assay-specific biases. To estimate repertoire size and how much clonotype sharing occurs between individuals, the study deeply sequenced the blood TCR repertoires of roughly 5 healthy adults. For each donor, CD4 naive and CD4 memory were each given three plates, CD8 naive was given two plates, and CD8 memory was given one plate. Leukapheresis yielded between about 0.9 and 9.5 billion PBMCs per donor.

Overall study results and their limits: Incomplete sequencing was indicated by rarefaction of sorted-subset datasets, despite the large sequencing depth. Sampling was restricted to blood, and TCR repertoires in tissue are likely to differ from TCR repertoires in blood. Pairwise subsampling led to the expectation that sequencing depth would affect the degree of clonotype sharing among donors. The genetic and exposure-history diversity represented was limited by the small number of donors. Naive subsets generally had larger estimated clonotype richness than memory subsets. When four donors were compared, the shared fraction of clonotypes was about 5.2% for naive CD4, over 3% for naive CD8, 2.3% for memory CD4, and around 0.37% for memory CD8. Compared with non-shared clonotypes, clonotypes shared by all four sorted-subset donors had higher generation probabilities.

Using the deep immunoSEQ assay, TCR CDR3 regions were amplified from genomic DNA by multiplex PCR. Extracted genomic DNA from each cell subset was distributed evenly across all wells of several immunoSEQ 96-well plates, and each plate was treated as a replicate. For sorted subsets, roughly 200 ng of genomic DNA, equivalent to 25,000 to 35,000 T cell genomes, went into each replicate PCR. Purified libraries were measured with a Qubit 3.0 fluorometer, size-checked on a Bioanalyzer 2100, and measured again with the KAPA Library Quantification kit. Each immunoSEQ 96-well plate was sequenced on its own single-read 150-cycle Illumina NextSeq 550 flow cell. The study's processing was this. Because only junctional sequences without quality scores were contained in the immunoSEQ output, filtering matching that applied to full-length reads could not be performed. Sequences were annotated with PyIR, a Python wrapper for IgBLAST v1.9, and V/J genes and CDR3 were assigned using IMGT germline references. Reads were filtered out if the reads had weak V/J assignments (E-value above 1e-6), no CDR3, stop codons, out-of-frame junctions, or ambiguous translated residues. V3J clonotypes were defined as sequences sharing the same inferred V gene, J gene, and CDR3 amino acid sequence. The percentage overlap between two repertoires was calculated by dividing the number of shared unique clonotypes by the size of the smaller repertoire. Richness of each repertoire was evaluated using RTK rarefaction, the Chao1 estimator, and Recon v2.1 estimates of unobserved clonotypes. OLGA was used to compute generation probabilities for all TCRbeta clonotypes that the gDNA method yielded from a few donors. The source is immuneACCESS, and TCRdb retained only in-frame sequences with V and J called. Part of the clones is not carried over; for the studies checked, unresolved V genes explain less than half of this, and the remainder is unexplained. From that table come the V and J calls and clone size; the DNA was used to work out D and trimming. The sample data list 950,000 to 1,100,000 clones, and about 84% of these were observed just once. The biggest ten clones account for 0.6% to 0.75% of the sample.

The donors were healthy, HIV-negative adults with no recently reported acute infections or vaccinations. Every donor was a Caucasian adult living in Nashville, Tennessee, USA. CD4+ T cells were enriched by magnetic negative selection, after which naive cells were positively selected on CD45RA and the negative fraction was taken as the memory subset. Blood was obtained by leukapheresis, after which PBMCs were separated by Ficoll-Histopaque density gradient centrifugation and cryopreserved in liquid nitrogen vapor phase. Analytical flow cytometry was used to check the purity and quantity of every magnetically sorted T cell population. Genomic DNA was isolated from each sorted fraction and quantified by UV absorbance on a Nanodrop 2000c. This clone was seen many times. Its binding antigen is unknown. No base quality information exists; no much larger clone differs at one position. Inclusive of the bounding cysteine and phenylalanine, the CDR3 is 18 residues long. CDR3 DNA only is kept here, 54 bases in frame from base 1. Trimming costs V 1 base and J 0 bases, and their ends lie 13 bases apart. CDR1 and CDR2 are read off the germline V gene as SGHVS and FQNEAQ.

The clonotype originates from a young man in good health. Some clones in this sample may be carry-over from other donors' samples. Sequencing input: memory CD4+ T cells from PBMCs. According to the study, the label for this sample's cell subset or site signals: CD45RA-negative fraction. The chain was built from TRBV7-8 and TRBJ2-6, with no confidently assigned D gene. DNA sequence: TGTGCCAGCAGCTTAGAAGGCCTCGACTTCTCTGGGGCCAACGTCCTGACTTTC. Its translation reads: CASSLEGLDFSGANVLTF. Joined to the reference TRBV7-8 and TRBJ2-6 proteins, this CDR3 gives the full variable domain: GAGVSQSPRYKVAKRGQDVALRCDPISGHVSLFWYQQALGQGPEFLTYFQNEAQLDKSGLPSDRFFAERPEGSVSTLKIQRTQQEDSAVYLCASSLEGLDFSGANVLTFGAGSRLTVL.